This TCR beta chain appears in the sequencing data of a study of neurological immune-mediated disorders. Study-wide findings and caveats: In HTLV-1-associated myelopathy, TCR clonal expansion was greatest, whereas multiple sclerosis had the least, falling below healthy controls.

Germline assignment: CDR1 DFQATT and CDR2 SNEGSKA (reference sequence). CDR3 size: 14 residues. Trimming stripped 1 base from V and 2 bases from J, with 12 bases between. From 2 million PBMCs stored at -80 C, the unsorted libraries were generated. The cDNA was produced through 5'RACE with 10-nucleotide random UMIs. The output of every sequencing run exceeded 170 million TCR-beta sequences, derived from 15-18 subjects. Using its own MiXCR run on the 5' RACE reads, TCRdb lists one record per CDR3 protein. Here the sample spans approximately 48,000 distinct CDR3 sequences, around a sixth being singletons. This clonotype was counted ten times or more. Its specificity is not known.

Sequencing used PBMCs. The TCR was taken from a man between 60 and 75 years old in good health. The chain joins TRBV20-1 to TRBJ2-7, with D possibly matching TRBD1 (6 bases). The CDR3 DNA reads TGCAGTGCTAGAGGGTGGCAGGGGACCTACGAGCAGTACTTC. This gives the protein CSARGWQGTYEQYF.